Listed here are 9 T cell receptor beta chains from one sample, sequenced in a study of vaccination effects on CD4 cells after COVID-19. Antigens for these TCRs are unknown. With the ViraFEST assay, the study expanded antigen-specific CD4+ T cells using viral peptide pools, then sequenced them. Once cultured for 10 to 11 days, the cells underwent separation to obtain CD4+ T cells. Each participant received a vaccine that was either BNT162b2 or mRNA-1273, given as two doses. The method was immunoSEQ multiplex PCR; TCRdb's version includes in-frame clones alone and lacks a portion of them. The repertoire holds approximately 26,000 clones, about 75% seen once, with around 6.9% in the top ten. The material was CD4+ T cells from PBMCs cultured with SARS-CoV-2 spike peptides, obtained after COVID-19 vaccination. The receptors shown here come from a human donor who received a COVID-19 vaccine. Some clones in this sample may be carry-over from other donors' samples.

The gene calls are TRBV7-6 and TRBJ2-2; D is undetermined. Germline CDR1 and CDR2: SGHVS and FNYEAQ. V was clipped by 5 bases and J by 8 bases, with 18 bases between them. This CDR3 is built from 15 residues. This chain's CDR3 is CASSPQVLPMGELFF. For the CDR3, the DNA is TGTGCCAGCAGCCCCCAAGTCCTCCCGATGGGGGAGCTGTTTTTT. The variable domain in full, with the rest retrieved from reference TRBV7-6 and TRBJ2-2, is GAGVSQSPRYKVTKRGQDVALRCDPISGHVSLYWYRQALGQGPEFLTYFNYEAQQDKSGLPNDRFSAERPEGSISTLTIQRTEQRDSAMYRCASSPQVLPMGELFFGEGSRLTVL.

The J gene is TRBJ1-1, the V gene TRBV6-4; D ambiguous. V lost 5 bases, J lost 1 base, and 8 bases lay in between. The length of the CDR3 is 13 residues. Germline V gene data show CDR1 as MRHNA and CDR2 as SNTAGT. In DNA form, the CDR3 reads TGTGCCAGCAGTACTCTGCCGAACACTGAAGCTTTCTTT. Translated: CASSTLPNTEAFF.

This clone was detected only a few times. The V call is TRBV27, the J call TRBJ1-6; 7 bases align to TRBD1. Germline V lookup: CDR1 MNHEY, CDR2 SMNVEV (reference sequence). CDR3 length: 18 amino acids. V trimming: 0 bases; J trimming: 6 bases; junction bases outside the gene matches: 11. The CDR3 spells CASSLSPYRQGINSPLHF. The CDR3 DNA sequence: TGTGCCAGCAGTTTATCCCCCTACCGACAGGGAATTAATTCACCCCTCCACTTT.

The chain joins TRBV24-1 to TRBJ1-5, with TRBD1 as a possible D gene (6 bases). V lost 6 bases, J lost 4 bases, and 12 bases lay in between. Germline V lookup: CDR1 KGHDR, CDR2 SFDVKD. The CDR3 loop spans 14 amino acids. The CDR3 DNA reads as TGTGCCACCAGTAAAGGGGGAGGGAATCAGCCCCAGCATTTT. This translates into CATSKGGGNQPQHF.

The CDR3 DNA reads as TGTGCCAGCAGGCGAACGGGGGGTAGCACAGATACGCAGTATTTT. Its translation: CASRRTGGSTDTQYF. The chain carries TRBV6-5 and TRBJ2-3; TRBD2 matches 7 bases. CDR1 MNHEY and CDR2 SVGAGI come from the germline V gene. The trim removed 6 bases at V and 0 bases at J, leaving 6 bases unmatched. The CDR3 sequence is 15 residues long.

This clone was counted a single time. The DNA of the CDR3 is TGTGCCACCTCGACCCGTGCAGTGAACACTGAAGCTTTCTTT. It translates to CATSTRAVNTEAFF. This chain links TRBV6-6 with TRBJ1-1; D gene uncertain. V gave up 10 bases and J gave up 0 bases, with 15 bases separating them. The CDR3 consists of 14 residues. The germline gives CDR1 MNHNY, CDR2 SVGAGI (reference sequence).

The chain couples TRBV28 to TRBJ1-1, with D uncertain. The CDR3 consists of 13 residues. Germline V gene lookup returns CDR1 MDHEN and CDR2 SYDVKM. V was shortened by 3 bases and J by 7 bases, with 12 bases between the two germline ends. The DNA for the CDR3 is TGTGCCAGCAGTTTTACGGGGTCTGGTGAAGCTTTCTTT. Protein product: CASSFTGSGEAFF.

This clone is categorized as medium-sized. CDR3 amino acids: CASSQDRGSFYAGELFF. As DNA, the CDR3 is TGCGCCAGCAGCCAAGATCGAGGATCCTTCTACGCCGGGGAGCTGTTTTTT. V and J are TRBV4-3 and TRBJ2-2; no reliable D call. Trimming pared 0 bases from V and 6 bases from J, leaving 17 bases between. CDR3 length equals 17 residues. Germline CDR1 is LGHNA and CDR2 is YSLEER.

This chain connects TRBV5-6 to TRBJ2-5; 7 bases map to TRBD2. This CDR3 is built from 15 residues. The V and J ends lost 1 base and 5 bases, in that order; junction bases with no gene match: 8. CDR1 and CDR2 from the germline V gene are SGHDT and YYEEEE. The CDR3 DNA sequence: TGTGCCAGCAGCTTGCGGCTAGCGGCCCCGGAGACCCAGTACTTC. Its protein product is CASSLRLAAPETQYF.